A single T cell receptor beta chain is shown here with its context. Antigen specificity is unknown. This record comes from a study of shared clonotypes between healthy human individuals. Study results and limitations: Sequencing depth was predicted to influence how clonotypes are shared among donors. In having few donors, the study represented limited genetic and exposure-history diversity. Clonotypes that were shared across a handful of donors made up around 5% of naive CD4 clonotypes.

Germline V lookup: CDR1 MNHEY, CDR2 SVGAGI. The CDR3 is 13 residues long. Trimming stripped 6 bases from V and 5 bases from J, with 11 bases between. Generated by immunoSEQ multiplex PCR, the TCRdb table keeps only in-frame clones and is missing some. The profile shows 1.6 million or so clones, 95% to 97% of them singletons. This chain links TRBV6-5 with TRBJ1-5; tentatively, D is TRBD1 (5 bases). The sequence came from a man under 40 in good health. The sample taken for sequencing was naive CD4+ T cells sorted from blood. Subset noted: CD45RA+ positively selected. CDR3 DNA sequence: TGTGCCAGCAGGAGGGACCTGGATCAGCCCCAGCATTTT. Residues: CASRRDLDQPQHF.